This TCR beta chain was sequenced for a study of blood T cell repertoires in COVID-19. Study context: The cDNA or gDNA used as material had been derived from T cells, B-cell-depleted T cells, or PBMCs.

This clone was seen only once. The protocol was immunoSEQ multiplex PCR, while the TCRdb copy is restricted to in-frame clones and leaves out a portion. The table lists roughly 64,000 clones, roughly 82% of them singletons. This TCR came from a human donor in a cohort sampled during active COVID-19. Sequenced input: peripheral blood.

CDR3 protein: CASSLGQAINEQFF. The CDR3 DNA follows: TGTGCCAGTTCCCTGGGGCAGGCGATCAATGAGCAGTTCTTC. The rearrangement links TRBV7-3 to TRBJ2-1; TRBD1 is a possible D gene (5 bases). The CDR3 runs to 14 residues. The ends were cut back, 9 bases at V and 6 bases at J, with 18 bases in the middle. Germline V gene lookup returns CDR1 SGHTA and CDR2 FQGTGA.